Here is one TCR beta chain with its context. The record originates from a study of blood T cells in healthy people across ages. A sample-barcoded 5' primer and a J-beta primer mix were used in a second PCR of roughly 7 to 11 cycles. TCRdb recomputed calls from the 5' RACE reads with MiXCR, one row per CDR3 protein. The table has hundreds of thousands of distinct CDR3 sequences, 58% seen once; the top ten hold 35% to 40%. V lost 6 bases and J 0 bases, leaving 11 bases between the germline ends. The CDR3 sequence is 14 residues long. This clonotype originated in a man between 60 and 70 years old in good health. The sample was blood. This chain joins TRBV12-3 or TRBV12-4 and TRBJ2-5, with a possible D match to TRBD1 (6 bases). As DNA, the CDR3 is TGTGCCAGCAGCCAAGGGGGACACCAAGAGACCCAGTACTTC. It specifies CASSQGGHQETQYF.